This TCR beta chain comes out of a study of shared T cell receptors in the human thymus. Generated by immunoSEQ multiplex PCR, the TCRdb table keeps only in-frame clones and is missing some. The data show 550,000 to 800,000 clones, approximately 85% seen once. This sample was shared with a second study, whose subject was human thymus T cells.

Sample: thymocytes. This sequence was found in a girl under three years old with a congenital heart defect.

This CDR3 reads CASSWTGQGNTIYF. CDR3 bases: TGCGCCAGCAGCTGGACGGGACAGGGGAACACCATATATTTT. V usage is TRBV5-1 and J usage is TRBJ1-3, with 10 bases that match TRBD1. Germline V lookup: CDR1 SGHRS, CDR2 YFSETQ. The CDR3 has 14 residues. The V segment lost 3 bases and the J segment 7 bases; nucleotides outside the gene matches: 4.